These 13 T cell receptor beta chains were sequenced from one sample in a study of control samples from healthy donors and cancer patients. TCRdb keeps only in-frame clones here, not all; method: immunoSEQ multiplex PCR. The repertoire holds 100,000 to 150,000 clones, roughly 90% seen once, with roughly 3.4% in the top ten. Sequencing was done on a sample of blood. The origin of the receptors is a man aged 45-65 years in good health.

CDR3 nucleotide sequence: TGTGCCAGCAGCCCGGGGACAACCCACAGGGAAAAACTGTTTTTT. It specifies CASSPGTTHREKLFF. The rearrangement links TRBV7-9 to TRBJ1-4; a weak D match, TRBD1 (6 bases). The CDR3 has 15 residues. The V end lost 5 bases, the J end lost 8 bases, and 18 bases lay between the germline ends. CDR1 SEHNR and CDR2 FQNEAQ come from the germline V gene (reference sequence).

This sequence joins TRBV30 and TRBJ1-1, with D unresolved. This CDR3 contains 14 residues. CDR1 GTSNPN and CDR2 SVGIG come from the germline V gene (reference sequence). V was cut by 0 bases and J by 4 bases, with 12 bases left in between. The CDR3, as DNA: TGTGCCTGGAGTGTACGGCCTACCGGCACTGAAGCTTTCTTT. Its translation: CAWSVRPTGTEAFF. The complete variable domain, with remaining parts taken from reference TRBV30 and TRBJ1-1, reads SQTIHQWPATLVQPVGSPLSLECTVEGTSNPNLYWYRQAAGRGLQLLFYSVGIGQISSEVPQNLSASRPQDRQFILSSKKLLLSDSGFYLCAWSVRPTGTEAFFGQGTRLTVV.

The chain couples TRBV19 to TRBJ2-5; tentatively, D is TRBD1 or TRBD2 (6 bases each). The CDR3 covers 14 residues. Per germline, CDR1 LNHDA and CDR2 SQIVND (reference sequence). V was pared by 7 bases and J by 7 bases, with 19 bases between. This CDR3 reads CASTPWTDGGTQYF. The CDR3 DNA is TGTGCCAGTACCCCGTGGACAGACGGGGGGACCCAGTACTTC.

The gene calls are TRBV5-1 and TRBJ1-3; D may be TRBD1 (5 bases). The germline V gene has CDR1 SGHRS and CDR2 YFSETQ. The CDR3 totals 17 residues. V lost 3 bases, J lost 7 bases, and 23 bases lay in between. The CDR3 DNA follows: TGCGCCAGCAGCTCGGCGATGGGACCCCCCCAGGACAACACCATATATTTT. Translated, it gives CASSSAMGPPQDNTIYF.

This clone was seen a few times. The chain links TRBV7-8 to TRBJ1-1; D is perhaps TRBD1 (6 bases). V was clipped by 6 bases and J by 0 bases, with 11 bases between them. The CDR3 loop spans 14 amino acids. Germline V lookup: CDR1 SGHVS, CDR2 FQNEAQ. CDR3 sequence: CASREGVMNTEAFF. Written as DNA, the CDR3 is TGTGCCAGCAGAGAGGGGGTTATGAACACTGAAGCTTTCTTT.

The chain recombines TRBV5-1 with TRBJ2-3; possibly TRBD1 or TRBD2 for D (5 bases each). Trimming shortened V by 0 bases and J by 6 bases, and 17 bases separated the two germline ends. The CDR3 is 16 amino acids. Germline values: CDR1 SGHRS, CDR2 YFSETQ. This chain's CDR3 is CASSLVGTGTSDTQYF. The CDR3 DNA sequence: TGCGCCAGCAGCTTGGTGGGGACGGGTACTTCTGATACGCAGTATTTT.

This clone was detected a few times. In the same sample, other DNA sequences code for this CDR3. The chain links TRBV4-1 to TRBJ2-5, with 14 nucleotides matching TRBD2. Losses at the gene ends were 0 bases for V and 1 base for J; bases not matched to a gene: 4. The CDR3 spans 18 residues. Germline CDR1 MGHRA, CDR2 YSYEKL. CDR3 protein: CASSQDVGLAGGQETQYF. The DNA of the CDR3 is TGCGCCAGCAGCCAAGACGTAGGACTAGCGGGGGGCCAAGAGACCCAGTACTTC.

The gene calls are TRBV7-3 and TRBJ2-2, with D perhaps matching TRBD2 (5 bases). The CDR3 consists of 11 residues. V lost 6 bases, J lost 6 bases, and 5 bases lay in between. Germline-derived CDR1 and CDR2 are SGHTA and FQGTGA. CDR3 sequence reads: CASRLAGELFF. DNA of the CDR3: TGTGCCAGCAGACTAGCCGGGGAGCTGTTTTTT.

V is TRBV5-1 and J is TRBJ2-3; weak D call: TRBD1 (5 bases). CDR3 length equals 17 residues. Germline V CDR1 and CDR2: SGHRS, YFSETQ. Trimming cost V 0 bases and J 2 bases, with 16 bases left between them. CDR3 region: CASSLAGGTGHTDTQYF. CDR3 bases: TGCGCCAGCAGCTTGGCCGGCGGCACAGGACACACAGATACGCAGTATTTT.

The chain combines TRBV7-2 with TRBJ2-3, with 10 bases aligning to TRBD1. The trim removed 5 bases at V and 6 bases at J, leaving 11 bases unmatched. The CDR3 runs to 16 residues. Germline V CDR1 and CDR2: SGHTA, FQGNSA. The CDR3 here is CASSARTGGYVDTQYF. CDR3 DNA: TGTGCCAGCAGCGCCCGGACAGGGGGGTACGTGGATACGCAGTATTTT.

The V gene is TRBV11-2, the J gene TRBJ2-7; either TRBD1 or TRBD2 may fit D (5 bases each). This CDR3 region has 16 residues. Germline values: CDR1 SGHAT, CDR2 FQNNGV. The V end lost 1 base, the J end lost 0 bases, and 13 bases lay between the germline ends. CDR3 protein: CASSLGVGEVSYEQYF. The DNA for the CDR3 is TGTGCCAGCAGCTTAGGGGTGGGGGAAGTCTCCTACGAGCAGTACTTC.

There are a few counts of this clone. V gene TRBV7-8 combines with J gene TRBJ2-1, with TRBD1 matching 7 bases. Per the germline V gene, CDR1 is SGHVS and CDR2 is FQNEAQ. With V trimmed by 0 bases and J by 8 bases, 7 bases remained unmatched. The CDR3 covers 15 residues. CDR3 nucleotides: TGTGCCAGCAGCTTAGCGACAGGGAAAGGTCATGAGCAGTTCTTC. It encodes CASSLATGKGHEQFF.

V and J are TRBV11-2 and TRBJ2-7, with D possibly TRBD2 on 6 matching bases. The germline V gene encodes CDR1 SGHAT and CDR2 FQNNGV. The CDR3 covers 13 residues. V was trimmed by 3 bases and J by 3 bases, leaving 9 bases between them. The CDR3 DNA is TGTGCCAGCAGCTTGGCCGGGAGCTACGAGCAGTACTTC. Translating it yields CASSLAGSYEQYF.